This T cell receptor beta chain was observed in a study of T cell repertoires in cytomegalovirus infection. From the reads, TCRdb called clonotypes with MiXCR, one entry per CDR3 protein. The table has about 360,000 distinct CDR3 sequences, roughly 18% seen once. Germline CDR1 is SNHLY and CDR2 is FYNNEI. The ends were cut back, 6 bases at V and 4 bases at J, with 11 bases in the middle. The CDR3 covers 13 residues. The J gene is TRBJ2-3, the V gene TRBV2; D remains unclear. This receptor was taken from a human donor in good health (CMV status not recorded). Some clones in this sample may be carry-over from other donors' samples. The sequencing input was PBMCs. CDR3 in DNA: TGTGCCAGCAGCGTGGTGGGCGCAGATACGCAGTATTTT. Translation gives CASSVVGADTQYF.